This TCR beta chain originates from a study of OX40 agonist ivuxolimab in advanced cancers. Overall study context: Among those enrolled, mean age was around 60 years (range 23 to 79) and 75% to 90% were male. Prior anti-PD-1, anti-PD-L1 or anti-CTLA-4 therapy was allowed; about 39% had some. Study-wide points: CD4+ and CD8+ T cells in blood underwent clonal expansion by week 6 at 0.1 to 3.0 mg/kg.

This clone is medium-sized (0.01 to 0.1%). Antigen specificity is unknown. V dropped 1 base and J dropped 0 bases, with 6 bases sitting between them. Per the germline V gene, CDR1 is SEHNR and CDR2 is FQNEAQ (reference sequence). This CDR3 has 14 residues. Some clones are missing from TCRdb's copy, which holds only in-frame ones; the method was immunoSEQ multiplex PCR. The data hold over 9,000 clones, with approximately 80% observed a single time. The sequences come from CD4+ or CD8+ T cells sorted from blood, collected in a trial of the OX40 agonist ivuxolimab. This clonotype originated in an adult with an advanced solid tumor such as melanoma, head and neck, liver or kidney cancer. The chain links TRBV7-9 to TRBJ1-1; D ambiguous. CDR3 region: CASSLEAMNTEAFF. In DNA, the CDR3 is TGTGCCAGCAGCTTAGAAGCTATGAACACTGAAGCTTTCTTT.